The 21 T cell receptor beta chains in this list originate from one sample, sequenced in a study of beta chain features in type 1 diabetes. Study-wide findings and caveats: Moderate but significant shortening of TCRB CDR3s was recorded in all four CD4+ subsets from Type 1 diabetes patients.

All of the isolated RNA was reverse transcribed, so expressed TCRB transcripts were sequenced. Sequencing used immunoSEQ multiplex PCR; TCRdb keeps in-frame clones, though not all of them. Seen here are about 660,000 clones, around 15% observed once, and the top ten hold roughly 0.04%. The antigens these receptors bind are not known. The material sequenced was naive CD4+ T cells from blood. Receptors originate from a young man with type 1 diabetes.

This clone was counted only a few times. The rearrangement links TRBV11-2 to TRBJ2-1; weak D call: TRBD2 (5 bases). V lost 4 bases to trimming and J lost 0 bases, with 13 bases between them. From germline, CDR1 is SGHAT and CDR2 FQNNGV. CDR3 size: 16 residues. The CDR3: CASSSFRGYSYNEQFF. CDR3 DNA: TGTGCCAGCAGCTCCTTCAGAGGGTACTCCTACAATGAGCAGTTCTTC.

This chain joins TRBV6-1 and TRBJ1-5; D remains ambiguous. CDR1 and CDR2 from the germline V gene are MNHNS and SASEGT. The CDR3 loop spans 14 amino acids. Trimming took 3 bases from V and 3 from J, leaving 9 bases between them. The CDR3 DNA follows: TGTGCCAGCAGTGAGATTCCGGTCAATCAGCCCCAGCATTTT. Amino acid sequence: CASSEIPVNQPQHF.

This clone occurred a few times. The rearrangement joins TRBV10-3 to TRBJ2-2; D ambiguous. This CDR3 spans 11 amino acids. The V gene lost 4 bases and the J gene lost 6 bases, with 3 bases spanning the gap. Germline V gene sequence: CDR1 ENHRY, CDR2 SYGVKD. CDR3 nucleotides: TGTGCCATCAGTGTATCCGGGGAGCTGTTTTTT. Translating gives CAISVSGELFF.

The chain carries TRBV5-1 and TRBJ2-7; no clear D. The CDR3 is 14 residues long. V dropped 3 bases and J dropped 0 bases, with 10 bases sitting between them. The germline CDR1 and CDR2 sequences are SGHRS and YFSETQ. The CDR3 nucleotides are TGCGCCAGCAGCTCAACGACAAGCTCCTACGAGCAGTACTTC. It translates to CASSSTTSSYEQYF. Complete variable domain (other parts from reference TRBV5-1 and TRBJ2-7): KAGVTQTPRYLIKTRGQQVTLSCSPISGHRSVSWYQQTPGQGLQFLFEYFSETQRNKGNFPGRFSGRQFSNSRSEMNVSTLELGDSALYLCASSSTTSSYEQYFGPGTRLTVT.

This clone has a handful of counts. The chain carries TRBV7-9 and TRBJ1-2, with TRBD1 identical over 8 bases. V lost 5 bases and J lost 5; bases outside the gene matches: 10. The germline V gene has CDR1 SEHNR and CDR2 FQNEAQ (reference sequence). There are 15 residues in the CDR3. The DNA for the CDR3 is TGTGCCAGCAGCCTCGGACAGGGAAGAAATTATGGCTACACCTTC. This sequence encodes CASSLGQGRNYGYTF.

This clone was observed a few times. The gene calls are TRBV7-8 and TRBJ1-2; D might be TRBD1 (5 bases). V lost 5 bases and J 8 bases, leaving 18 bases between the germline ends. The CDR3 has 14 residues. Germline V gives CDR1 SGHVS, CDR2 FQNEAQ. CDR3 sequence: CASSPSRVSEGYTF. The CDR3 nucleotides read TGTGCCAGCAGCCCCTCCAGGGTTTCGGAGGGCTACACCTTC.

This clone has only a few counts. The chain recombines TRBV9 with TRBJ1-3; no clear D gene. Deletions cut 4 bases from V and 0 bases from J, with 8 bases between. This CDR3 is built from 14 residues. From germline, CDR1 is SGDLS and CDR2 YYNGEE. CDR3 sequence reads: CASSPVVSGNTIYF. The CDR3, as DNA: TGTGCCAGCAGCCCAGTAGTCTCTGGAAACACCATATATTTT.

This clone was observed a handful of times. J is TRBJ1-5 and V is TRBV7-2, with unresolved D. The V and J ends lost 1 base and 4 bases respectively, with 5 bases between them. The CDR3 length is 13 residues. CDR1 is SGHTA and CDR2 is FQGNSA in the germline V gene. For the CDR3, the DNA is TGTGCCAGCAGCTTAGGAGAAAATCAGCCCCAGCATTTT. It specifies CASSLGENQPQHF.

This clone was observed a few times. A junction end diverges from the germline sequence, so it may reflect a read error. The chain uses TRBV25-1 and TRBJ2-1; D not resolved. This CDR3 is built from 13 residues. CDR1 is MGHDK, CDR2 SYGVNS, per germline. This chain's CDR3 is CASSSNGYSEQFF. CDR3 in DNA: TGTGCCAGCAGTTCGAACGGGTACAGTGAGCAGTTCTTC.

The CDR3: CASSPGTSGPPITDTQYF. CDR3 nucleotides: TGTGCCAGCAGCCCCGGGACTAGCGGACCGCCCATCACAGATACGCAGTATTTT. The chain is built from TRBV11-2 and TRBJ2-3; TRBD2 matches 11 bases. Germline V CDR1 and CDR2: SGHAT, FQNNGV. This CDR3 is 18 amino acids long. With V trimmed by 5 bases and J by 2 bases, 12 bases remained unmatched.

This chain connects TRBV7-3 to TRBJ2-7, with 8 bases matching TRBD1. CDR3 length: 15 residues. J was trimmed by 4 bases and V by 2 bases; bases with no gene match: 7. Germline CDR1 and CDR2: SGHTA and FQGTGA. The CDR3 loop is CASSLYPGQAYEQYF. The CDR3 DNA follows: TGTGCCAGCAGCTTATACCCGGGACAGGCTTACGAGCAGTACTTC.

This clone has more than one count but fewer than ten. Different DNA sequences within this sample yield the same CDR3. This chain joins TRBV29-1 and TRBJ2-2; D gene unclear. The CDR3 sequence is 14 residues long. The germline gives CDR1 SQVTM, CDR2 ANQGSEA. Trimming removed 0 bases from V and 1 base from J, with 6 bases in between. CDR3 coding DNA: TGCAGCGTTGAAGAGGACCTGAACACCGGGGAGCTGTTTTTT. This sequence encodes CSVEEDLNTGELFF.

Only a few counts were recorded for this clone. The V gene is TRBV21-1, the J gene TRBJ1-5. TRBV21-1 is a pseudogene locus. The CDR3 totals 11 residues. The CDR3 DNA is TGTGCCAGCAGCCGGGCTCGGCCCCAGCATTTT. This sequence encodes CASSRARPQHF.

This chain connects TRBV28 to TRBJ1-5, with D perhaps TRBD1 (6 bases). Germline V gene lookup returns CDR1 MDHEN and CDR2 SYDVKM. Between the trimmed V and J ends, which lost 10 bases and 0 bases, there was a span of 13 bases. The CDR3 runs 14 residues. CDR3 sequence: CATQGHNSNQPQHF. The DNA for the CDR3 is TGTGCCACCCAGGGGCATAATAGCAATCAGCCCCAGCATTTT. The variable domain in full, with the rest retrieved from reference TRBV28 and TRBJ1-5, is DVKVTQSSRYLVKRTGEKVFLECVQDMDHENMFWYRQDPGLGLRLIYFSYDVKMKEKGDIPEGYSVSREKKERFSLILESASTNQTSMYLCATQGHNSNQPQHFGDGTRLSIL.

This clone was seen more than once but under ten times. The chain is built from TRBV4-3 and TRBJ2-2; TRBD2 aligns across 7 bases. The CDR3 runs 15 residues. Germline CDR1 is LGHNA and CDR2 is YSLEER. V lost 3 bases and J lost 3; bases outside the gene matches: 4. The DNA for the CDR3 is TGCGCCAGCAGCCACGGACTAGTTGACACCGGGGAGCTGTTTTTT. Protein product: CASSHGLVDTGELFF.

Concerning this clone: Other DNA sequences in the same sample also yield this CDR3. The rearrangement joins TRBV18 to TRBJ2-5; D unresolved. This CDR3 spans 11 amino acids. CDR1 is KGHSH and CDR2 is LQKENI in the germline V gene. V was clipped by 6 bases and J by 0 bases, with 2 bases between them. CDR3 bases: TGTGCCAGCTCGTACCAAGAGACCCAGTACTTC. As protein: CASSYQETQYF.

This clone was picked up a small number of times. The rearrangement joins TRBV4-3 to TRBJ1-6; no definite D call. The CDR3 runs to 13 residues. Germline CDR1 LGHNA, CDR2 YSLEER. Trimming took 3 bases from V and 10 from J, leaving 10 bases between them. Written as DNA, the CDR3 is TGCGCCAGCAGCCACCGGGGAGTCTCACCCCTCCACTTT. Amino acid sequence: CASSHRGVSPLHF.

V gene TRBV7-2 combines with J gene TRBJ1-6; D remains unclear. Trimming shortened V by 2 bases and J by 5 bases, and 10 bases separated the two germline ends. CDR3 length: 15 amino acids. Germline values: CDR1 SGHTA, CDR2 FQGNSA. CDR3 amino acids: CASSLRGSDNSPLHF. DNA for the CDR3: TGTGCCAGCAGCTTACGGGGATCCGATAATTCACCCCTCCACTTT.

This clone was detected only a few times. This sample also contains other DNA sequences that code for the same CDR3. The chain recombines TRBV2 with TRBJ1-2; D gene uncertain. Trimming cost V 6 bases and J 4 bases, with 9 bases left between them. The CDR3 runs to 12 residues. CDR1 and CDR2 (germline): SNHLY, FYNNEI. CDR3 DNA sequence: TGTGCCAGCAGCCCCGGCTCCTATGGCTACACCTTC. Encoded protein: CASSPGSYGYTF.

V and J are TRBV18 and TRBJ1-5; 9 bases fit TRBD1. The CDR3 totals 18 residues. V lost 0 bases, J lost 2 bases, and 8 bases stayed unmatched. Germline loops: CDR1 KGHSH, CDR2 LQKENI. The CDR3 loop is CASSPPGYRGPGNQPQHF. CDR3 DNA: TGTGCCAGCTCACCACCGGGGTACAGGGGGCCAGGCAATCAGCCCCAGCATTTT.

The chain has TRBV6-1 and TRBJ1-1; D not certain. The CDR3 spans 12 residues. The germline gives CDR1 MNHNS, CDR2 SASEGT. The CDR3 DNA reads TGTGCAGCGGAAGGTATCAACACTGAAGCTTTCTTT. It codes for CAAEGINTEAFF.